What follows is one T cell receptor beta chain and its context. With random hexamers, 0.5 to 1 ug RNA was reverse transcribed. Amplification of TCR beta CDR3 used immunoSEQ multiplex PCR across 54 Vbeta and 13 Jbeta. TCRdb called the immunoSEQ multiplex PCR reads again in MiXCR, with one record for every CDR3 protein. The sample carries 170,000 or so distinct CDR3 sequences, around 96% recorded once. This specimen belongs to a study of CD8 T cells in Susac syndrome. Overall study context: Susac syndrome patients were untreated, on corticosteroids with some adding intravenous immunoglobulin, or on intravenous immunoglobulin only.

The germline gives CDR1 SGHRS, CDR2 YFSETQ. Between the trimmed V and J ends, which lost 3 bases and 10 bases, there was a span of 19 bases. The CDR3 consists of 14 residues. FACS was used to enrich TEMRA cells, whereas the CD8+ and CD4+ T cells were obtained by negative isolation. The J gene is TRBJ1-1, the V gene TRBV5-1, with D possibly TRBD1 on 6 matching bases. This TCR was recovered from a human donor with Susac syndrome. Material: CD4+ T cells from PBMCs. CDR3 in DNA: TGCGCCAGCAGCTCAGAACAAGGACAGTTTGGAGCTTTCTTT. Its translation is CASSSEQGQFGAFF.